This TCR beta chain was recorded in a study of T cells after yellow fever vaccination. V gave up 6 bases and J gave up 4 bases; unmatched junction bases: 5. The CDR3 runs 14 residues. CDR1 and CDR2 from the germline V gene are MNHEY and SVGEGT. From the 5' RACE reads, TCRdb called clonotypes with MiXCR, one entry per CDR3 protein. The data contain over 65,000 distinct CDR3 sequences, about an eighth of them seen just once; the ten biggest clones take up around 24%. This TCR was sampled from a man between 18 and 35 years old who received the YFV17D yellow fever vaccine. The input for sequencing was CD8+ T cells not binding an NS4B(214-222) dextramer, sorted from PBMCs, taken less than 25 days after the first yellow fever vaccination. J is TRBJ2-5 and V is TRBV6-2 or TRBV6-3; TRBD2 matches at 10 bases. The CDR3 loop reads CASSLLAGGETQYF. The DNA for the CDR3 is TGTGCCAGCAGCCTTTTAGCGGGAGGAGAGACCCAGTACTTC.